The T cell receptor beta chain under discussion was sequenced for a study of shared clonotypes between healthy human individuals. At a deep level, the assay was run. Here immunoSEQ multiplex PCR was the method, and the copy in TCRdb shows in-frame clones only, minus some. Found here are fewer than 2.5 million clones, more than 85% of them singletons; the top ten hold 0.36%. V lost 5 bases and J 3 bases, leaving 8 bases between the germline ends. This CDR3 spans 13 amino acids. Germline values: CDR1 MNHEY, CDR2 SVGAGI. This sequence joins TRBV6-5 and TRBJ1-5; D is ambiguous. The TCR was taken from a young man in good health. Some clones in this sample may be carry-over from other donors' samples. The source material was naive CD4+ T cells from PBMCs. Stated subset: CD45RA+ positively selected. The CDR3 nucleotides are TGTGCCAGCAGTGCCTCGGCCAATCAGCCCCAGCATTTT. Its protein product is CASSASANQPQHF.